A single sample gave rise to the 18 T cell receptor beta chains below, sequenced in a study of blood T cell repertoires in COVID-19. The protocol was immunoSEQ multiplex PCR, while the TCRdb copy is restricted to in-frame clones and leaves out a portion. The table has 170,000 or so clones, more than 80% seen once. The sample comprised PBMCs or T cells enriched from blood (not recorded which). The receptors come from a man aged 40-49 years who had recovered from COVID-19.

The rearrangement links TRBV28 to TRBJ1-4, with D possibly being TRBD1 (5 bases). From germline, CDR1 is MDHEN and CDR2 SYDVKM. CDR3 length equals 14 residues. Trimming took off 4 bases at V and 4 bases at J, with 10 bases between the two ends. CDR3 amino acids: CASSSRVFNEKLFF. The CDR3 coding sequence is TGTGCCAGCAGTTCCAGGGTCTTTAATGAAAAACTGTTTTTT.

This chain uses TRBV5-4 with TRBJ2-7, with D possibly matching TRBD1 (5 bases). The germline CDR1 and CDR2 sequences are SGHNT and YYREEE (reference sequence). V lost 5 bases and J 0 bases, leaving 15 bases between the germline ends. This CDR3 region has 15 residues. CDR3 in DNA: TGTGCCAGCAGATCTGACAGCGCCCCCTCCTACGAGCAGTACTTC. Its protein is CASRSDSAPSYEQYF.

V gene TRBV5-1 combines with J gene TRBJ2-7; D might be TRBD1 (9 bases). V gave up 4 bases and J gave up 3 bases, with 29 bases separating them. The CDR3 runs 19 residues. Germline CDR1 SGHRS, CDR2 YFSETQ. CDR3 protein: CASSQPGQGSLAGRYEQYF. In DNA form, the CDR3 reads TGCGCCAGCAGCCAACCGGGACAGGGTAGTCTAGCGGGTCGCTACGAGCAGTACTTC.

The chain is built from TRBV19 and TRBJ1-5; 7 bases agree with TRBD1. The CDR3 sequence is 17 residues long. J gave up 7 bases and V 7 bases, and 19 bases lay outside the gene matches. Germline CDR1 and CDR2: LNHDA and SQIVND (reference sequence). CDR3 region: CASMDRGGASTGQPQHF. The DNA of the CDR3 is TGTGCCAGTATGGACCGAGGGGGCGCGAGTACTGGACAGCCCCAGCATTTT.

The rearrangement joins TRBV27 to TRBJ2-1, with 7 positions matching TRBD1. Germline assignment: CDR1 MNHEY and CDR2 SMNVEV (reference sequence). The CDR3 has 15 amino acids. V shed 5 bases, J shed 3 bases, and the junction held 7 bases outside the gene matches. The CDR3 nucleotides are TGTGCCAGCAGTCTGACAGGGCGAGTCTACAATGAGCAGTTCTTC. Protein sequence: CASSLTGRVYNEQFF.

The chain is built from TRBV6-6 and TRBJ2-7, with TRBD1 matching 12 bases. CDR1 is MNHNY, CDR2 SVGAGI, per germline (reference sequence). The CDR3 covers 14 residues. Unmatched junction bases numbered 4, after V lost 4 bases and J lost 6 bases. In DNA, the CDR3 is TGTGCCAGCAGTTGGGACAGGGGGCTGGGCGAGCAGTACTTC. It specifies CASSWDRGLGEQYF.

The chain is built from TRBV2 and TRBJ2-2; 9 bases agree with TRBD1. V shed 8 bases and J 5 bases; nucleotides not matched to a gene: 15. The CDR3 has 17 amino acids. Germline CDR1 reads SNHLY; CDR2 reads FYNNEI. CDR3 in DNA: TGTGCCAGCGCCTACCTACCGGGACAGGGTAATACCGGGGAGCTGTTTTTT. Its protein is CASAYLPGQGNTGELFF.

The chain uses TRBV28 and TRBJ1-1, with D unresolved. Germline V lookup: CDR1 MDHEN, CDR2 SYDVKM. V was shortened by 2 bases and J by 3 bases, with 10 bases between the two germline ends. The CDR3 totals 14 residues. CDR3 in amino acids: CASSLSQVHTEAFF. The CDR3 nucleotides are TGTGCCAGCAGTTTAAGTCAGGTGCACACTGAAGCTTTCTTT.

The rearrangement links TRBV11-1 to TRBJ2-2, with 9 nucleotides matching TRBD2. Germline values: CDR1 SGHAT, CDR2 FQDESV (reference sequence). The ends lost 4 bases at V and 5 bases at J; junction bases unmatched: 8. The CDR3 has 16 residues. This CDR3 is CASSYRAGGKTGELFF. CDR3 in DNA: TGTGCCAGCAGCTACCGGGCGGGGGGGAAGACCGGGGAGCTGTTTTTT.

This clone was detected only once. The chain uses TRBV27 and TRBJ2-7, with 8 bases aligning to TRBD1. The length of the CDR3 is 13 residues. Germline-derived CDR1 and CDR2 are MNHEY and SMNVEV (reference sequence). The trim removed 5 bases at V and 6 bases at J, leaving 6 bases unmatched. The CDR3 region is CASSTGQGREQYF. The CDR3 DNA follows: TGTGCCAGCAGTACCGGACAGGGCCGCGAGCAGTACTTC.

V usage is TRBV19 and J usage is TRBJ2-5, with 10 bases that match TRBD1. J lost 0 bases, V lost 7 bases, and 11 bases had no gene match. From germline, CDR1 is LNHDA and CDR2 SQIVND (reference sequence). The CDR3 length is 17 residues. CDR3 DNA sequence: TGTGCCAGTACTTCCGGGACAGGGGTGCGCTACCAAGAGACCCAGTACTTC. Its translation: CASTSGTGVRYQETQYF. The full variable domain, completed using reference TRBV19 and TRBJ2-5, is DGGITQSPKYLFRKEGQNVTLSCEQNLNHDAMYWYRQDPGQGLRLIYYSQIVNDFQKGDIAEGYSVSREKKESFPLTVTSAQKNPTAFYLCASTSGTGVRYQETQYFGPGTRLLVL.

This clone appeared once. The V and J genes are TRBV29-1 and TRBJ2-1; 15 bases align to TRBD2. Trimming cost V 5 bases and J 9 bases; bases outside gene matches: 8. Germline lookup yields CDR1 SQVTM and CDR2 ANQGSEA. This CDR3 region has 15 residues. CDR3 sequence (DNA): TGCAGCGTTCCTCGGACTAGCGGGAGGGCCGGTGAGCAGTTCTTC. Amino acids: CSVPRTSGRAGEQFF.

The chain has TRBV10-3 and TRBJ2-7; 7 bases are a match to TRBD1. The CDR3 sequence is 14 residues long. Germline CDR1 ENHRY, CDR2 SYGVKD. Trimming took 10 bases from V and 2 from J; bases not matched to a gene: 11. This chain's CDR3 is CATSWGTEAYEQYF. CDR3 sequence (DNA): TGTGCCACTTCATGGGGGACAGAAGCCTACGAGCAGTACTTC.

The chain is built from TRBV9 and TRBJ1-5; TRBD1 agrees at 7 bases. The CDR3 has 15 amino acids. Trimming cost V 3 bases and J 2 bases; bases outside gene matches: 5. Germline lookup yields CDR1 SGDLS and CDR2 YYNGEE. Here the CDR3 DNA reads TGTGCCAGCAGCGGTGGGACAGTCGGCAATCAGCCCCAGCATTTT. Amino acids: CASSGGTVGNQPQHF. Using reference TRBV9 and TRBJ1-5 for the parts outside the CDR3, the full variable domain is DSGVTQTPKHLITATGQRVTLRCSPRSGDLSVYWYQQSLDQGLQFLIQYYNGEERAKGNILERFSAQQFPDLHSELNLSSLELGDSALYFCASSGGTVGNQPQHFGDGTRLSIL.

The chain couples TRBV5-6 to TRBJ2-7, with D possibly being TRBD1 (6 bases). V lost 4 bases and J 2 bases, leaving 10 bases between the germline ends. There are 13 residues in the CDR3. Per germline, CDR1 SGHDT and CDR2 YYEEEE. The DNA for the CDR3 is TGTGCCAGCAGCCCCACAGGGCCCTACGAGCAGTACTTC. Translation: CASSPTGPYEQYF.

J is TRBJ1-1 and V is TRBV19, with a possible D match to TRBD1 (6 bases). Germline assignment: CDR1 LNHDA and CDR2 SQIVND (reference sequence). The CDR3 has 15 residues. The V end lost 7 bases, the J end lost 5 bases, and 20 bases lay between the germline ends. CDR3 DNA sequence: TGTGCCAGTATCTACCACAGGGATCGTTGGACTGAAGCTTTCTTT. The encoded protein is CASIYHRDRWTEAFF.

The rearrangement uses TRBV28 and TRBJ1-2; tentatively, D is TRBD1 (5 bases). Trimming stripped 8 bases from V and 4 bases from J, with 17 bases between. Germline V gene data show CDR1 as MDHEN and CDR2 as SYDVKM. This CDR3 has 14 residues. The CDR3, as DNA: TGTGCCAGCGCCCCACTGACAGACAGCTATGGCTACACCTTC. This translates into CASAPLTDSYGYTF.

The CDR3 region has the DNA TGTGCCAGCAGCGGACAGGGTGGCTATGGCTACACCTTC. This encodes CASSGQGGYGYTF. J is TRBJ1-2 and V is TRBV7-2; 8 bases match TRBD1. V trimming: 5 bases; J trimming: 4 bases; junction bases outside the gene matches: 3. The CDR3 length is 13 residues. Per germline, CDR1 SGHTA and CDR2 FQGNSA.